The clone carrying this TCR beta chain was observed a handful of times. A universal primer site was added by template switching, and unique molecular identifiers were carried by the cDNA. MiXCR was run by TCRdb on the 5' RACE reads, yielding one entry per CDR3 protein. The sample lists 350,000 or so distinct CDR3 sequences, roughly 9% occurring once. The germline gives CDR1 SEHNR, CDR2 FQNEAQ (reference sequence). V gave up 2 bases and J gave up 7 bases, with 8 bases separating them. There are 12 residues in the CDR3. The source of the sample is a study of identical twins. The chain is built from TRBV7-9 and TRBJ2-5; D remains ambiguous. The TCR was taken from a woman in her 50s in good health. Sequences were obtained from naive T cells sorted from blood. DNA of the CDR3: TGTGCCAGCAGCTTACACCTTGGGACCCAGTACTTC. Translated: CASSLHLGTQYF.